The clone carrying this TCR beta chain was detected only a few times. Its antigen is not known. It was with a sample-barcoded 5' primer and a J-beta primer mix that a second PCR of about 7 to 12 cycles was run. TCRdb passed the 5' RACE reads through MiXCR, listing each CDR3 protein once. The sample records over 950,000 distinct CDR3 sequences, roughly two fifths being singletons. The CDR3 loop spans 13 amino acids. V lost 2 bases to trimming and J lost 9 bases, with 11 bases between them. Germline V gives CDR1 SSHAT, CDR2 FNYEAQ (reference sequence). The sample belongs to a study of blood T cells in healthy people across ages. Study observations and caveats: Long-lived and aged donors differed, with more naive CD4+ cells and higher diversity in the long-lived.

The chain combines TRBV7-7 with TRBJ2-1, with D unresolved. The receptor was derived from a man aged 18 to 29 in good health. Sequencing used blood. The CDR3 spells CASSLINLGEQFF. The CDR3 coding sequence is TGTGCCAGCAGCTTAATTAATCTGGGTGAGCAGTTCTTC.